Below, 13 T cell receptor beta chains from the same sample are listed, as sequenced in a study of technical replicates of blood from a handful of donors. Libraries were prepared by immunoSEQ multiplex PCR; TCRdb keeps only in-frame clonotypes and omits some of them. The sample lists almost 85,000 clones; roughly 97% were seen once. The sequencing input was T cells isolated from PBMCs. These receptors originate from a human donor in good health.

The chain recombines TRBV30 with TRBJ1-3; D is undetermined. The CDR3 consists of 15 residues. Deletions cut 2 bases from V and 0 bases from J, with 11 bases between. Germline lookup yields CDR1 GTSNPN and CDR2 SVGIG (reference sequence). The CDR3 nucleotides read TGTGCCTGGAGTTTCCAGGTGAACTCTGGAAACACCATATATTTT. Translated: CAWSFQVNSGNTIYF.

The V and J genes are TRBV7-2 and TRBJ2-1, with 10 bases matching TRBD1. Germline-derived CDR1 and CDR2 are SGHTA and FQGNSA. CDR3 length: 15 amino acids. Trimming cost V 6 bases and J 6 bases; bases outside gene matches: 8. The chain's CDR3 is CASRPGGTGVNEQFF. Here the CDR3 DNA reads TGTGCCAGCAGGCCCGGGGGGACAGGGGTCAATGAGCAGTTCTTC. The entire variable domain, with the rest obtained from reference TRBV7-2 and TRBJ2-1, is as follows: GAGVSQSPSNKVTEKGKDVELRCDPISGHTALYWYRQSLGQGLEFLIYFQGNSAPDKSGLPSDRFSAERTGGSVSTLTIQRTQQEDSAVYLCASRPGGTGVNEQFFGPGTRLTVL.

V usage is TRBV28 and J usage is TRBJ2-7; possible D gene TRBD1, 5 bases. V was pared by 7 bases and J by 3 bases, with 16 bases between. Germline V CDR1 and CDR2: MDHEN, SYDVKM. The CDR3 spans 14 residues. The CDR3 loop is CASKRAGQYYEQYF. CDR3 nucleotide sequence: TGTGCCAGCAAAAGGGCAGGACAATACTACGAGCAGTACTTC.

This clone was detected once. For the CDR3, the DNA is TGTGCCAGCTCACTTTATGAGATGAACACTGAAGCTTTCTTT. The encoded protein is CASSLYEMNTEAFF. The genes are TRBV18 and TRBJ1-1; D gene ambiguous. The CDR3 covers 14 residues. V shed 4 bases and J shed 0 bases, with 9 bases lying between them. Germline CDR1 is KGHSH and CDR2 is LQKENI.

The chain links TRBV6-5 to TRBJ2-5; TRBD1 matches 7 bases. The length of the CDR3 is 16 residues. Unmatched junction bases numbered 8, after V lost 0 bases and J lost 4 bases. CDR1 MNHEY and CDR2 SVGAGI come from the germline V gene. The CDR3 DNA is TGTGCCAGCAGTTACTCCCCAGGGGGTTGGCGAGAGACCCAGTACTTC. This encodes CASSYSPGGWRETQYF.

The chain carries TRBV27 and TRBJ1-6, with D tentatively TRBD1 (5 bases). CDR1 is MNHEY, CDR2 SMNVEV, per germline (reference sequence). CDR3 length: 15 amino acids. V was trimmed by 5 bases and J by 10 bases, leaving 18 bases between them. The CDR3 reads CASSLDLRGGSPLHF. The CDR3 DNA reads TGTGCCAGCAGTCTCGACCTTAGGGGAGGATCACCCCTCCACTTT.

The rearrangement links TRBV5-1 to TRBJ2-3; 8 bases are shared with TRBD2. The V gene's germline CDR1 is SGHRS and CDR2 YFSETQ. With V trimmed by 1 base and J by 2 bases, 3 bases remained unmatched. The CDR3 loop spans 15 amino acids. CDR3 region: CASSLILADTDTQYF. The CDR3 coding sequence is TGCGCCAGCAGCTTGATACTAGCGGACACAGATACGCAGTATTTT. Drawing the rest from reference TRBV5-1 and TRBJ2-3, the complete variable domain is KAGVTQTPRYLIKTRGQQVTLSCSPISGHRSVSWYQQTPGQGLQFLFEYFSETQRNKGNFPGRFSGRQFSNSRSEMNVSTLELGDSALYLCASSLILADTDTQYFGPGTRLTVL.

The chain combines TRBV27 with TRBJ2-3; 13 bases fit TRBD2. The V and J ends lost 5 bases and 3 bases, in that order; junction bases with no gene match: 8. Germline loops: CDR1 MNHEY, CDR2 SMNVEV (reference sequence). CDR3 length equals 17 residues. Here the CDR3 reads CASSQRTSGGPTDTQYF. CDR3 bases: TGTGCCAGCAGTCAACGGACTAGCGGGGGTCCAACAGATACGCAGTATTTT.

This sequence joins TRBV4-1 and TRBJ2-7; 8 bases fit TRBD1. The junction had 7 bases not matched to a gene; V was cut back by 4 bases and J by 5 bases. The CDR3 has 14 amino acids. Germline V gene data show CDR1 as MGHRA and CDR2 as YSYEKL. The CDR3 is CASSRDRTNHEQYF. As DNA, the CDR3 is TGCGCCAGCAGCCGGGACAGGACGAACCACGAGCAGTACTTC.

The V gene is TRBV5-6, the J gene TRBJ2-5, with D tentatively TRBD2 (5 bases). Trimming took off 5 bases at V and 0 bases at J, with 17 bases between the two ends. The CDR3 spans 16 residues. Germline V gives CDR1 SGHDT, CDR2 YYEEEE. CDR3 residues: CASSWGAGQYQETQYF. As DNA, the CDR3 is TGTGCCAGCAGTTGGGGAGCTGGCCAGTACCAAGAGACCCAGTACTTC. The whole variable domain, filled in from reference TRBV5-6 and TRBJ2-5, reads DAGVTQSPTHLIKTRGQQVTLRCSPKSGHDTVSWYQQALGQGPQFIFQYYEEEERQRGNFPDRFSGHQFPNYSSELNVNALLLGDSALYLCASSWGAGQYQETQYFGPGTRLLVL.

This sequence joins TRBV5-1 and TRBJ2-2; TRBD1 is a possible D gene (6 bases). From germline, CDR1 is SGHRS and CDR2 YFSETQ. The CDR3 consists of 14 residues. The V and J ends lost 1 base and 7 bases respectively, with 11 bases between them. This chain's CDR3 is CASSLTGPVGELFF. The CDR3 coding sequence is TGCGCCAGCAGCTTGACAGGGCCCGTCGGGGAGCTGTTTTTT.

The CDR3 region is CASSATGEFLFF. Written as DNA, the CDR3 is TGTGCCAGCAGCGCCACAGGGGAATTTCTGTTTTTT. This rearrangement joins TRBV2 to TRBJ1-4, with TRBD1 matching over 7 bases. Germline V gene lookup returns CDR1 SNHLY and CDR2 FYNNEI. V lost 6 bases, J lost 14 bases, and 9 bases stayed unmatched. This CDR3 region has 12 residues.

V usage is TRBV6-1 and J usage is TRBJ1-2; D unresolved. The germline V gene encodes CDR1 MNHNS and CDR2 SASEGT. The V and J ends lost 0 bases and 2 bases respectively, with 7 bases between them. CDR3 size: 14 residues. The CDR3 loop reads CASSEAPQNYGYTF. As DNA, the CDR3 is TGTGCCAGCAGTGAAGCCCCACAAAACTATGGCTACACCTTC.